This is a list of T cell receptor beta chains from one sample in a study of blood T cell repertoires in COVID-19. TCRdb keeps only in-frame clones here, not all; method: immunoSEQ multiplex PCR. Of approximately 200,000 clones listed, around four fifths are singletons. The sequenced sample was peripheral blood. These TCRs come from an older woman who had recovered from COVID-19. Both conserved end residues are part of each CDR3. Fields, in order: V gene, clone size, CDR3 protein. For some rows the clone size is stated as once, few or many, or as a class when expanded; others skip it.

TRBV7-8 | - | CASSLGGIHQPQHF
TRBV18 | - | CASSPTIGSGGASSSYNEQFF
TRBV18 | once | CASSPLSGIDSPLHF
TRBV7-9 | few | CASRGRENTEAFF
TRBV13 | - | CASSPLGLAGGNIQYF
TRBV7-9 | - | CASSLEGYSYEQYF
TRBV12-2 | - | CASRLAQSSRNSPLHF
TRBV4-3 | - | CASSQVESSYEQYF
TRBV21-1 | - | CASSSGGAVTGELFF
TRBV19 | - | CASTSLLADQGAGELFF
TRBV2 | once | CASRPGQGFFGTYEQYF
TRBV4-3 | - | CASSHLGQGSYEQYF
TRBV5-8 | - | CASSPGQYGYTF
TRBV11-1 | - | CASSLTGGYEQYF
TRBV6-5 | - | CASRDGLAGLEQYF
TRBV19 | few | CASSRVTYSNQPQHF
TRBV7-8 | few | CASSLGLRLAGGDSSYNEQFF
TRBV19 | - | CASSIGGTGGVLSSGANVLTF
TRBV5-1 | - | CASSLSGTGVEHTQYF
TRBV19 | - | CASSSGQGSYGYTF
TRBV7-2 | - | CASSLGQGGNTIYF
TRBV30 | - | CAWSVGGAYEQYF
TRBV10-3 | - | CAISVRLAPQETQYF
TRBV3-1/TRBV3-2 | - | CASSRGLRTDTQYF
TRBV23-1 | - | CASSWDSRGNQPQHF
TRBV5-4 | - | CASSDLTGGESAAFF
TRBV11-2 | - | CASSLEGGYEQYF
TRBV7-2 | few | CASSLVVGGETQYF
TRBV4-1 | - | CASSHLFGTGSRANQPQHF
TRBV19 | - | CASRGQPRRTDTQYF
TRBV7-9 | - | CASSLDRNYEQYF
TRBV12-3/TRBV12-4 | many | CASSSTGNTEAFF
TRBV19 | - | CATGAGANTEAFF
TRBV3-1/TRBV3-2 | - | CASSQGRGQGEQYF
TRBV7-4 | - | CASRLTGTQHATNEKLFF
TRBV4-1 | few | CASSRTTGQYSNQPQHF
TRBV11-3 | - | CASSLTSGGLNEQFF
TRBV7-2 | - | CASSLGRAGGNTIYF
TRBV24-1 | - | CATSDQHRPQKFF
TRBV9 | few | CASSAARLDSPLHF
TRBV19 | - | CASRLAGGDTQYF
TRBV5-1 | - | CASSVDSGGVTDTQYF
TRBV15 | - | CATSTIRQGNQPQHF
TRBV27 | - | CASSPGTGKNIQYF
TRBV24-1 | once | CATSDPSTGIGAFF
TRBV6-5 | - | CASSYSVGGADTQYF
TRBV27 | - | CASTPYGGLEGTDTQYF
TRBV7-9 | - | CASSSRQGAGWNEAFF
TRBV9 | once | CASTSASGPEAFF
TRBV10-3 | - | CAIGGGGESEAFF
TRBV4-1 | - | CASSQPPGGDNEQFF
TRBV3-1/TRBV3-2 | once | CASSQENLEAYNEQFF
TRBV6-5 | - | CASGPSGLYGYTF